This T cell receptor beta chain is from a study of PD-L1 blockade in urothelial cancer. About the research overall: Samples came from 3 weeks, at the second dose, and 6 weeks into treatment. Researchers found blood samples held a median of approximately 150,000 T cells.

The CDR3 extends over 16 amino acids. V dropped 6 bases and J dropped 3 bases, with 21 bases sitting between them. Germline V gene sequence: CDR1 MDHEN, CDR2 SYDVKM. Documented time point: pretreatment peripheral blood. This clone was picked up one time. Sequencing used immunoSEQ multiplex PCR; TCRdb keeps in-frame clones, though not all of them. This table holds roughly 130,000 clones, approximately 84% found once. This rearrangement joins TRBV28 to TRBJ2-7, with D perhaps matching TRBD2 (7 bases). Sequenced material: PBMCs, taken around atezolizumab (anti-PD-L1) treatment. The origin of this receptor is a man aged 50 to 60 with urothelial cancer. As DNA, the CDR3 is TGTGCCAGCAGCGGGGCGGAGGAGCGGGGACACTACGAGCAGTACTTC. As protein: CASSGAEERGHYEQYF.